This T cell receptor beta chain was observed in a study of identifying expanded T cells in peripheral blood. Notes on the study in general: Differentially abundant clones: 1 to 1.5 between replicates, 16.4 at roughly 15 days, under 25 at four. Clone count variance between approximately two-week samples rose with total template count.

Data came from immunoSEQ multiplex PCR; TCRdb stores just in-frame clones and leaves some out. The sample gives roughly 100,000 clones, 75% to 90% of which show up once; about a sixth is in the top ten. On this clone itself: What it binds is not known.

During the collection period, no donor immune events like infections were recorded. The germline V gene has CDR1 ENHRY and CDR2 SYGVKD. V trimming: 0 bases; J trimming: 5 bases; junction bases outside the gene matches: 3. The CDR3 has 16 amino acids. V usage is TRBV10-3 and J usage is TRBJ1-4; 10 bases are shared with TRBD1. Sequenced input: blood. This TCR was recovered from a person aged 18 to 75 in good health. The CDR3 bases are TGTGCCATCAGTGAGTCTGCGGGACAGGGGAATGAAAAACTGTTTTTT. Its protein product is CAISESAGQGNEKLFF.